What follows are 3 T cell receptor beta chains derived from one specimen sequenced in a study of T cell repertoires in cytomegalovirus infection. TCRdb re-called the reads with MiXCR, one entry per CDR3 protein. The sample yields 700,000 to 900,000 distinct CDR3 sequences, about 29% seen once. No cognate antigen is known for these TCRs. Sample: cultured CD8+ T cells from PBMCs, taken from culture after CMV antigen stimulation. The origin of the receptors is a human donor in good health (CMV status not recorded). Some clones in this sample may be carry-over from other donors' samples.

The rearrangement links TRBV7-6 to TRBJ2-3, with D maybe TRBD2 (6 bases). V dropped 5 bases and J dropped 4 bases, with 13 bases sitting between them. Germline V lookup: CDR1 SGHVS, CDR2 FNYEAQ. The CDR3 has 14 amino acids. The CDR3 region has the DNA TGTGCCAGCAGCCCCAGACTAGTACCAGATACGCAGTATTTT. Translated: CASSPRLVPDTQYF. Full variable domain (outside the CDR3, taken from reference TRBV7-6 and TRBJ2-3): GAGVSQSPRYKVTKRGQDVALRCDPISGHVSLYWYRQALGQGPEFLTYFNYEAQQDKSGLPNDRFSAERPEGSISTLTIQRTEQRDSAMYRCASSPRLVPDTQYFGPGTRLTVL.

This chain joins TRBV19 and TRBJ2-1; 7 bases agree with TRBD2. The germline V gene encodes CDR1 LNHDA and CDR2 SQIVND (reference sequence). This CDR3 is built from 17 residues. With V trimmed by 1 base and J by 0 bases, 6 bases remained unmatched. The CDR3 loop is CASSIGGLPLSYNEQFF. DNA for the CDR3: TGTGCCAGTAGTATAGGGGGACTACCTCTCTCCTACAATGAGCAGTTCTTC.

This clonotype was recorded a few times. This rearrangement joins TRBV11-2 to TRBJ2-4; tentatively, D is TRBD1 (6 bases). Germline CDR1 SGHAT, CDR2 FQNNGV. V was shortened by 5 bases and J by 0 bases, with 17 bases between the two germline ends. The CDR3 is 17 amino acids. CDR3 sequence: CASSTGQTGLAKNIQYF. The CDR3 coding sequence is TGTGCCAGCAGCACCGGACAGACCGGTTTAGCCAAAAACATTCAGTACTTC.